These 2 T cell receptor beta chains share one sample of origin, sequenced in a study of Tregs in tolerant kidney transplant recipients. Some clones are missing from TCRdb's copy, which holds only in-frame ones; the method was immunoSEQ multiplex PCR. In the table there are roughly 250,000 clones, 80% to 85% of which are singletons. Input material: CD4+ T cells from blood. These receptors came from a human donor in good health.

This clone was detected only once. This chain joins TRBV6-5 and TRBJ2-1; either TRBD1 or TRBD2 may supply D (5 bases each). Germline loops: CDR1 MNHEY, CDR2 SVGAGI. Trimming took off 3 bases at V and 4 bases at J, with 13 bases between the two ends. The CDR3 runs to 15 residues. The CDR3 nucleotides are TGTGCCAGCAGTTATAGGGGACCGCAATACAATGAGCAGTTCTTC. Translating it yields CASSYRGPQYNEQFF.

V gene TRBV7-2 combines with J gene TRBJ2-1, with 8 bases fitting TRBD2. The CDR3 is made up of 15 amino acids. V gave up 1 base and J gave up 9 bases; unmatched junction bases: 8. Looked up from germline, CDR1 is SGHTA and CDR2 is FQGNSA. The CDR3, as DNA: TGTGCCAGCAGCTTAGTCGGGGGGGCTCTCGGTGAGCAGTTCTTC. Its translation is CASSLVGGALGEQFF. Combining the CDR3 with reference TRBV7-2 and TRBJ2-1 gives the whole variable domain GAGVSQSPSNKVTEKGKDVELRCDPISGHTALYWYRQSLGQGLEFLIYFQGNSAPDKSGLPSDRFSAERTGGSVSTLTIQRTQQEDSAVYLCASSLVGGALGEQFFGPGTRLTVL.